This entry is about one T cell receptor (beta chain). Its antigen is unknown. This sample was taken from a study of beta chain features in type 1 diabetes. The authors reverse transcribed all of the isolated RNA, so sequencing captured expressed TCRB transcripts. Assay used: immunoSEQ multiplex PCR; TCRdb lists only in-frame clones, some missing. The table lists some 25,000 clones, more than 60% of them singletons. Overall study results and limits: The naive, central memory and Treg TCRB repertoires showed an apparent similarity that was greater among patients than among healthy donors.

CDR3 length: 16 residues. V was clipped by 7 bases and J by 9 bases; unmatched bases: 18. Germline V gene lookup returns CDR1 SGHVS and CDR2 FQNEAQ. The clonotype was recovered from a woman between 40 and 50 years old in good health. Sequences were obtained from Tregs from blood. J is TRBJ2-4 and V is TRBV7-8; 7 bases match TRBD1. The CDR3 bases are TGTGCCAGCAAAATGTATCCCCAGGGGGATCGGGGCATTCAGTACTTC. It specifies CASKMYPQGDRGIQYF.